Each of the 30 T cell receptor beta chains below was sequenced from the same sample in a study of cytomegalovirus exposure and HLA in healthy donors. The PCR made use of 60 Vbeta and 13 Jbeta primers. Data came from immunoSEQ multiplex PCR; TCRdb stores just in-frame clones and leaves some out. Recorded for this sample: roughly 40,000 clones. What was sequenced was PBMCs. Every receptor here comes from a man aged 40-55 years in good health and CMV-seropositive.

The rearrangement uses TRBV2 and TRBJ2-1, with unresolved D. Germline V lookup: CDR1 SNHLY, CDR2 FYNNEI. The V end lost 2 bases, the J end lost 0 bases, and 17 bases lay between the germline ends. The CDR3 length is 18 residues. The CDR3 protein is CASSEYAPPMSSYNEQFF. CDR3 DNA sequence: TGTGCCAGCAGTGAATACGCCCCACCTATGAGCTCCTACAATGAGCAGTTCTTC.

The chain combines TRBV7-9 with TRBJ2-4; 8 bases align to TRBD2. After removal of 3 bases from V and 3 bases from J, the junction contained 10 bases not matched to a gene. Germline V gene data show CDR1 as SEHNR and CDR2 as FQNEAQ (reference sequence). The CDR3 is 17 amino acids. This chain's CDR3 is CASSFPGAGEGKNIQYF. DNA for the CDR3: TGTGCCAGCAGCTTTCCAGGAGCGGGAGAGGGCAAAAACATTCAGTACTTC.

The chain uses TRBV18 and TRBJ2-2, with D possibly matching TRBD2 (7 bases). The CDR3 length is 14 residues. The germline CDR1 and CDR2 sequences are KGHSH and LQKENI. V shed 6 bases and J shed 3 bases, with 11 bases lying between them. CDR3 in amino acids: CASSSGTYTGELFF. The CDR3 DNA follows: TGTGCCAGCTCCAGCGGGACATACACCGGGGAGCTGTTTTTT. The variable domain in full, with the rest retrieved from reference TRBV18 and TRBJ2-2, is NAGVMQNPRHLVRRRGQEARLRCSPMKGHSHVYWYRQLPEEGLKFMVYLQKENIIDESGMPKERFSAEFPKEGPSILRIQQVVRGDSAAYFCASSSGTYTGELFFGEGSRLTVL.

The chain employs TRBV10-3 and TRBJ2-2; 7 nucleotides align to TRBD1. CDR3 length: 17 residues. V lost 0 bases to trimming and J lost 6 bases; unmatched junction nucleotides: 10. Germline V gene sequence: CDR1 ENHRY, CDR2 SYGVKD. CDR3 sequence: CAISESIPAGGPGELFF. The CDR3 DNA follows: TGTGCCATCAGTGAGTCGATTCCGGCAGGGGGACCCGGGGAGCTGTTTTTT.

The chain has TRBV5-4 and TRBJ1-1, with no clear D. Trimming cost V 1 base and J 6 bases, with 10 bases left between them. Germline V CDR1 and CDR2: SGHNT, YYREEE (reference sequence). This CDR3 has 13 amino acids. CDR3 DNA sequence: TGTGCCAGCAGCTTGTTCGGGGTCCCTGAAGCTTTCTTT. Protein: CASSLFGVPEAFF.

V and J are TRBV29-1 and TRBJ2-7, with TRBD2 as a possible D gene (5 bases). Germline V gene sequence: CDR1 SQVTM, CDR2 ANQGSEA. There are 13 residues in the CDR3. As DNA, the CDR3 is TGCGGGTCTTCGGAGCGGATCTCCTACGAGCAGTACTTC. Amino acid sequence: CGSSERISYEQYF.

The rearrangement links TRBV11-3 to TRBJ2-7; 7 bases align to TRBD2. Unmatched junction bases numbered 7, after V lost 5 bases and J lost 3 bases. Looked up from germline, CDR1 is SGHNT and CDR2 is YENEEA. The CDR3 is 14 amino acids. CDR3: CASSQDSGHYEQYF. In nucleotides, the CDR3 is TGTGCCAGCAGCCAAGATAGCGGGCACTACGAGCAGTACTTC.

The rearrangement joins TRBV6-4 to TRBJ2-2; 9 bases fit TRBD2. The CDR3 runs to 18 residues. J lost 3 bases, V lost 6 bases, and 14 bases had no gene match. CDR1 is MRHNA and CDR2 is SNTAGT in the germline V gene. The CDR3 sequence is CASSTFLSGRGDTGELFF. CDR3 DNA sequence: TGTGCCAGCAGCACTTTCCTTAGCGGGAGAGGGGACACCGGGGAGCTGTTTTTT.

The genes are TRBV2 and TRBJ2-5; a possible D gene is TRBD1 (6 bases). This CDR3 has 15 residues. Trimming removed 1 base from V and 5 bases from J, with 14 bases in between. The germline V gene has CDR1 SNHLY and CDR2 FYNNEI. The CDR3 nucleotides are TGTGCCAGCAGTGAAGGTTTTGGGGGCAGGGAGACCCAGTACTTC. Translation gives CASSEGFGGRETQYF.

The chain joins TRBV19 to TRBJ1-5; D gene uncertain. V was cut by 0 bases and J by 5 bases, with 8 bases left in between. CDR1 and CDR2 from the germline V gene are LNHDA and SQIVND (reference sequence). There are 14 residues in the CDR3. As DNA, the CDR3 is TGTGCCAGTAGTATAGATCTCCGCGATCAGCCCCAGCATTTT. Translation gives CASSIDLRDQPQHF.

This rearrangement joins TRBV7-9 to TRBJ2-7, with TRBD1 identical over 9 bases. V gave up 6 bases and J gave up 7 bases; unmatched junction bases: 10. This CDR3 has 14 residues. Looked up from germline, CDR1 is SEHNR and CDR2 is FQNEAQ (reference sequence). CDR3 protein: CASRETGGVGEQYF. DNA of the CDR3: TGTGCCAGCAGGGAAACAGGGGGCGTGGGGGAGCAGTACTTC. Together with reference TRBV7-9 and TRBJ2-7, the CDR3 gives the full variable domain: DTGVSQNPRHKITKRGQNVTFRCDPISEHNRLYWYRQTLGQGPEFLTYFQNEAQLEKSRLLSDRFSAERPKGSFSTLEIQRTEQGDSAMYLCASRETGGVGEQYFGPGTRLTVT.

CDR3 amino acids: CASSSRGQVTDTQYF. Here the CDR3 DNA reads TGCGCCAGCAGCTCGCGTGGTCAGGTCACAGATACGCAGTATTTT. V is TRBV5-1 and J is TRBJ2-3; D gene unclear. Germline CDR1 reads SGHRS; CDR2 reads YFSETQ. V lost 3 bases to trimming and J lost 2 bases, with 13 bases between them. The CDR3 totals 15 residues.

The chain links TRBV30 to TRBJ1-3; TRBD1 is a possible D gene (5 bases). CDR3 length equals 13 residues. Germline V CDR1 and CDR2: GTSNPN, SVGIG (reference sequence). V was clipped by 7 bases and J by 4 bases, with 14 bases between them. Here the CDR3 reads CASRLDSGNTIYF. The CDR3 nucleotides read TGTGCCTCCCGCCTTGACAGCGGAAACACCATATATTTT.

The CDR3 nucleotides read TGCGCCAGCACGATCCTTCCGGACAGGGGATACTACGAGCAGTACTTC. Translating gives CASTILPDRGYYEQYF. The rearrangement joins TRBV5-1 to TRBJ2-7, with TRBD1 identical over 9 bases. The germline CDR1 and CDR2 sequences are SGHRS and YFSETQ. V gave up 6 bases and J gave up 3 bases; unmatched junction bases: 13. CDR3 size: 16 residues.

The CDR3 coding sequence is TGTGCCAGCAGTTTATCGATGGAGTTCCTCTCCTACGAGCAGTACTTC. Its protein product is CASSLSMEFLSYEQYF. The chain links TRBV27 to TRBJ2-7, with D uncertain. The CDR3 totals 16 residues. Germline V gene sequence: CDR1 MNHEY, CDR2 SMNVEV (reference sequence). Trimming took 0 bases from V and 0 from J, leaving 12 bases between them.

This chain uses TRBV6-5 with TRBJ1-1; possible D gene TRBD1, 6 bases. The germline gives CDR1 MNHEY, CDR2 SVGAGI. The length of the CDR3 is 14 residues. V lost 0 bases, J lost 4 bases, and 9 bases lay in between. CDR3 DNA sequence: TGTGCCAGCAGTTACTCAAGAGGGGGCACTGAAGCTTTCTTT. Its translation is CASSYSRGGTEAFF.

The gene calls are TRBV5-1 and TRBJ2-2; 10 bases agree with TRBD1. J gave up 6 bases and V 3 bases, and 5 bases lay outside the gene matches. The germline V gene has CDR1 SGHRS and CDR2 YFSETQ. The CDR3 is 15 residues long. As DNA, the CDR3 is TGCGCCAGCAGCTCGCGGGACAGGGGTGCCGGGGAGCTGTTTTTT. Protein: CASSSRDRGAGELFF.

This chain links TRBV4-1 with TRBJ2-3; 10 nucleotides agree with TRBD2. Germline trimming cut 1 base from V and 0 bases from J; bases unmatched to any gene: 7. The CDR3 has 18 residues. Looked up from germline, CDR1 is MGHRA and CDR2 is YSYEKL. For the CDR3, the DNA is TGCGCCAGCAGCCAAGTTTTCATTAGCGGGAGGAGCACAGATACGCAGTATTTT. Translated, it gives CASSQVFISGRSTDTQYF.

The J gene is TRBJ2-4, the V gene TRBV10-3; D might be TRBD2 (6 bases). V lost 9 bases to trimming and J lost 0 bases, with 15 bases between them. Germline V gene lookup returns CDR1 ENHRY and CDR2 SYGVKD. The CDR3 consists of 15 residues. The CDR3 DNA reads TGTGCCATGCGGGGTGGGGGAATAGCCAAAAACATTCAGTACTTC. Translation gives CAMRGGGIAKNIQYF.

CDR3 DNA: TGTGCCAGCAGCGTAGCTCGACTAGCGGGGACCTACAATGAGCAGTTCTTC. Protein sequence: CASSVARLAGTYNEQFF. This chain links TRBV9 with TRBJ2-1, with 11 bases matching TRBD2. Germline V gene sequence: CDR1 SGDLS, CDR2 YYNGEE. This CDR3 has 17 residues. Losses at the gene ends were 0 bases for V and 2 bases for J; bases not matched to a gene: 4.

The rearrangement joins TRBV7-9 to TRBJ2-1; 14 nucleotides match TRBD2. Per the germline V gene, CDR1 is SEHNR and CDR2 is FQNEAQ (reference sequence). The J segment lost 7 bases and the V segment lost 0 bases, leaving 8 bases of the junction unmatched. This CDR3 has 18 residues. CDR3: CASSLAPGLAGVGNEQFF. The CDR3 DNA reads as TGTGCCAGCAGCTTAGCCCCGGGACTAGCGGGAGTTGGAAATGAGCAGTTCTTC.

This chain links TRBV2 with TRBJ2-1; a weak D match, TRBD2 (5 bases). The CDR3 consists of 15 residues. The germline V gene encodes CDR1 SNHLY and CDR2 FYNNEI. V lost 4 bases to trimming and J lost 2 bases, with 12 bases between them. CDR3 in DNA: TGTGCCAGCAGTGTAGGTGGGAGCGCCTACAATGAGCAGTTCTTC. Translation: CASSVGGSAYNEQFF. Variable domain in full (rest from reference TRBV2 and TRBJ2-1): EPEVTQTPSHQVTQMGQEVILRCVPISNHLYFYWYRQILGQKVEFLVSFYNNEISEKSEIFDDQFSVERPDGSNFTLKIRSTKLEDSAMYFCASSVGGSAYNEQFFGPGTRLTVL.

About this clone itself: Different DNA sequences within this sample yield the same CDR3. The gene calls are TRBV6-5 and TRBJ1-1; a possible D gene is TRBD1 (5 bases). Germline CDR1 MNHEY, CDR2 SVGAGI. The CDR3 is made up of 16 amino acids. V gave up 0 bases and J gave up 1 base, with 12 bases separating them. CDR3 sequence (DNA): TGTGCCAGCAGTTACTCGGGCAGGGTGAAGAACACTGAAGCTTTCTTT. Encoded protein: CASSYSGRVKNTEAFF.

The chain carries TRBV30 and TRBJ2-5; D possibly corresponds to TRBD2 (5 bases). CDR3 length: 14 residues. Germline lookup yields CDR1 GTSNPN and CDR2 SVGIG (reference sequence). Trimming removed 1 base from V and 5 bases from J, with 14 bases in between. This CDR3 is CAWSALSVGETQYF. The CDR3 DNA sequence: TGTGCCTGGAGTGCCCTTAGCGTAGGGGAGACCCAGTACTTC.

The rearrangement uses TRBV10-2 and TRBJ1-2; no reliable D call. The CDR3 is made up of 13 amino acids. Germline values: CDR1 WSHSY, CDR2 SAAADI. Trimming pared 0 bases from V and 8 bases from J, leaving 10 bases between. The DNA for the CDR3 is TGCGCCAGCAGTGAGTCCTCACTTCTCGGCTACACCTTC. It encodes CASSESSLLGYTF.

This chain uses TRBV6-1 with TRBJ2-7; maybe TRBD2 (6 bases). The ends were cut back, 7 bases at V and 0 bases at J, with 16 bases in the middle. This CDR3 has 15 residues. Looked up from germline, CDR1 is MNHNS and CDR2 is SASEGT. The CDR3: CASTTRAGYSYEQYF. CDR3 coding DNA: TGTGCCAGCACTACCCGAGCGGGTTACTCCTACGAGCAGTACTTC.

V and J are TRBV15 and TRBJ2-2; 7 bases align to TRBD2. The CDR3 covers 19 residues. The germline gives CDR1 LNHNV, CDR2 YYDKDF (reference sequence). V lost 5 bases, J lost 4 bases, and 19 bases stayed unmatched. The chain's CDR3 is CATSGLADSPRGVTGELFF. CDR3 coding DNA: TGTGCCACCAGCGGCCTAGCGGACTCACCTAGAGGAGTCACCGGGGAGCTGTTTTTT.

The chain links TRBV4-1 to TRBJ2-7, with 12 bases fitting TRBD2. V was clipped by 0 bases and J by 2 bases; unmatched bases: 8. This CDR3 comprises 18 residues. Germline loops: CDR1 MGHRA, CDR2 YSYEKL. This CDR3 reads CASSQEAGLAGNPYEQYF. The DNA of the CDR3 is TGCGCCAGCAGCCAAGAGGCGGGACTAGCGGGTAACCCCTACGAGCAGTACTTC.

This chain links TRBV28 with TRBJ2-1; a possible D gene is TRBD1 (5 bases). Germline V lookup: CDR1 MDHEN, CDR2 SYDVKM. The ends were cut back, 1 base at V and 2 bases at J, with 9 bases in the middle. This CDR3 region has 15 residues. This CDR3 is CASSLSGIPYNEQFF. In nucleotides, the CDR3 is TGTGCCAGCAGTTTATCAGGGATACCCTACAATGAGCAGTTCTTC.

The gene calls are TRBV28 and TRBJ2-3; TRBD2 is a possible D gene (6 bases). The CDR3 extends over 13 amino acids. The V gene lost 6 bases and the J gene lost 4 bases, with 11 bases spanning the gap. Germline V CDR1 and CDR2: MDHEN, SYDVKM. The chain's CDR3 is CASSERAPDTQYF. The CDR3, as DNA: TGTGCCAGCAGCGAGCGGGCCCCAGATACGCAGTATTTT.